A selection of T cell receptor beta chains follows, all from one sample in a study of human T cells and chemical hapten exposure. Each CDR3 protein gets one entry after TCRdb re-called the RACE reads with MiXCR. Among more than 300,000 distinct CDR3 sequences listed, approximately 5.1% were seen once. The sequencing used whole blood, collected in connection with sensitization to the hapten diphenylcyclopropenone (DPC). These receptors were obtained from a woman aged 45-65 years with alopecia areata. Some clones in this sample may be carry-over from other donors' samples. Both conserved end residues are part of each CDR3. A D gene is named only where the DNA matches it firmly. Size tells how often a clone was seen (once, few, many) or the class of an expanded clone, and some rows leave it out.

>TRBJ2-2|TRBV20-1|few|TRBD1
CSARDGGQGWSGELFF
TGCAGTGCTAGAGATGGGGGACAGGGTTGGTCCGGGGAGCTGTTTTTT
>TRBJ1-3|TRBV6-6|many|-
CASTQGSSGNTIYF
TGTGCCAGCACCCAGGGTAGCTCTGGAAACACCATATATTTT
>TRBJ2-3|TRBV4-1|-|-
CASSQEKGSGGWTDTQYF
TGCGCCAGCAGCCAAGAGAAGGGGTCAGGGGGGTGGACAGATACGCAGTATTTT
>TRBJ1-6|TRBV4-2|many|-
CASSQKGDSPLHF
TGTGCCAGCAGCCAAAAGGGTGATTCACCCCTCCACTTT
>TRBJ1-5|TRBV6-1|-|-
CASSMTDTNQPQHF
TGTGCCAGCAGCATGACAGATACCAATCAGCCCCAGCATTTT
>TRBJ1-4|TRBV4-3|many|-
CASSQDRATNEKLFF
TGCGCCAGCAGCCAAGACCGGGCAACTAATGAAAAACTGTTTTTT
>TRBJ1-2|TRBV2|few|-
CASSVGDYGYTF
TGTGCCAGCAGTGTAGGGGACTATGGCTACACCTTC
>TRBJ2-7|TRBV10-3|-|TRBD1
CAISEPTGQGRIRQYF
TGTGCCATCAGTGAGCCGACTGGACAGGGTAGGATAAGGCAGTACTTC
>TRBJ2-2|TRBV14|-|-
CASSHSSNTGELFF
TGTGCCAGCAGCCATTCATCTAACACCGGGGAGCTGTTTTTT
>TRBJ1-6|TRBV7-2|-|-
CASSFVEALPGNSPLHF
TGTGCCAGCAGCTTTGTGGAGGCCCTACCGGGGAATTCACCCCTCCACTTT
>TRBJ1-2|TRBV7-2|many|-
CASSLKQGGNYGYTF
TGTGCCAGCAGCTTAAAGCAGGGAGGTAACTATGGCTACACCTTC
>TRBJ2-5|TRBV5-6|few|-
CASSEIAEETQYF
TGTGCCAGCAGCGAAATAGCGGAAGAGACCCAGTACTTC
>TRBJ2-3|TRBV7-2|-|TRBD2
CASSLVLAGGTDTQYF
TGTGCCAGCAGCTTAGTGTTAGCGGGAGGCACAGATACGCAGTATTTT
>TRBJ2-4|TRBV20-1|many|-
CSARPGVAKNIQYF
TGCAGTGCTAGACCGGGGGTAGCCAAAAACATTCAGTACTTC
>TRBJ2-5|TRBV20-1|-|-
CSAVEGRFQETQYF
TGCAGTGCTGTAGAGGGGCGGTTCCAAGAGACCCAGTACTTC
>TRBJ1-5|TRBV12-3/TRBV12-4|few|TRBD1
CASSLEQGAIPQHF
TGTGCCAGCAGTTTAGAACAGGGGGCTATACCCCAGCATTTT
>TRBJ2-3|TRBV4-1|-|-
CASSQGLWGTDTQYF
TGCGCCAGCAGCCAAGGATTATGGGGCACAGATACGCAGTATTTT